This TCR beta chain was documented in a study of control samples from healthy donors and cancer patients. V was trimmed by 2 bases and J by 7 bases, leaving 15 bases between them. The germline V gene has CDR1 MNHNS and CDR2 SASEGT. This CDR3 spans 16 amino acids. The protocol was immunoSEQ multiplex PCR, while the TCRdb copy is restricted to in-frame clones and leaves out a portion. The data show about 160,000 clones, approximately 90% seen once. The material sequenced was blood. The V call is TRBV6-1, the J call TRBJ1-6; D remains unclear. The sequence came from a young woman in good health. CDR3 protein: CASSERVGTQNSPLHF. For the CDR3, the DNA is TGTGCCAGCAGTGAACGCGTGGGAACCCAAAATTCACCCCTCCACTTT.